A single sample gave rise to the 6 T cell receptor beta chains below, sequenced in a study of regulatory T cells in long-lasting Graves disease. As for time point: newly diagnosed GD, antithyroid drugs for less than 3 months. The TCR library was made from RNA extracted from PBMCs. TCR beta libraries were built with iRepertoire HTBI primers and Arm-PCR of CDR3 regions. TCRdb processed the multiplex PCR reads anew with MiXCR; each CDR3 protein has one entry. The sample holds 400,000 to 500,000 distinct CDR3 sequences, 14% seen once. This sample also belongs to another study, concerning T cells in Graves' hyperthyroidism and ophthalmopathy.

The sample in question was peripheral blood mononuclear cells (PBMCs), obtained at new diagnosis, from a patient treated with antithyroid drugs. The receptor source for this set is a woman between 45 and 65 years old with Graves disease.

The chain links TRBV6-5 to TRBJ2-5; TRBD2 is a possible D gene (7 bases). Per the germline V gene, CDR1 is MNHEY and CDR2 is SVGAGI. Trimming took off 4 bases at V and 4 bases at J, with 16 bases between the two ends. The CDR3 is 15 amino acids. For the CDR3, the DNA is TGTGCCAGCAGTTTGCTAGCGGAACAGGGAGAGACCCAGTACTTC. Encoded protein: CASSLLAEQGETQYF.

This clonotype turned up a few times. CDR3 protein: CASSLNELTFNNEQFF. CDR3 DNA: TGTGCCAGCAGTTTAAACGAATTGACGTTTAACAATGAGCAGTTCTTC. The chain employs TRBV27 and TRBJ2-1, with unresolved D. Germline V lookup: CDR1 MNHEY, CDR2 SMNVEV (reference sequence). Between the trimmed V and J ends, which lost 2 bases and 5 bases, there was a span of 16 bases. CDR3 length: 16 residues.

The table lists this clonotype with many counts. The V and J genes are TRBV18 and TRBJ2-7, with 7 bases that match TRBD1. Germline-derived CDR1 and CDR2 are KGHSH and LQKENI. The V segment lost 4 bases and the J segment 5 bases; nucleotides outside the gene matches: 8. The CDR3 totals 14 residues. DNA for the CDR3: TGTGCCAGCTCACAAGCAGGGGGATTGAACGAGCAGTACTTC. It yields the protein CASSQAGGLNEQYF. The full variable domain, with the rest looked up from reference TRBV18 and TRBJ2-7, is NAGVMQNPRHLVRRRGQEARLRCSPMKGHSHVYWYRQLPEEGLKFMVYLQKENIIDESGMPKERFSAEFPKEGPSILRIQQVVRGDSAAYFCASSQAGGLNEQYFGPGTRLTVT.

On this clonotype: This likely reflects a read error, since a far larger clone is one base away. The chain is built from TRBV7-2 and TRBJ2-1; 13 bases agree with TRBD2. The CDR3 extends over 17 amino acids. Germline-derived CDR1 and CDR2 are SGHTA and FQGNSA. The CDR3 nucleotides read TGTGCCAGCAGTTCCCAGACCGGGACTAGCGGGATTAATGGGCAGTTCTTC. As protein: CASSSQTGTSGINGQFF.

Many counts were recorded for this clonotype. The chain carries TRBV5-8 and TRBJ2-7, with D perhaps TRBD1 (7 bases). The CDR3 totals 15 residues. Trimming shortened V by 4 bases and J by 2 bases, and 16 bases separated the two germline ends. CDR1 is SGHTS and CDR2 is YDEGEE in the germline V gene. For the CDR3, the DNA is TGTGCCAGCAGCCCCGGAGGGACAGCGACCTACGAGCAGTACTTC. It specifies CASSPGGTATYEQYF.

This clonotype was seen repeatedly, ten times or more. The rearrangement links TRBV28 to TRBJ2-7; possible D gene TRBD2, 5 bases. Trimming removed 8 bases from V and 4 bases from J, with 9 bases in between. The CDR3 loop spans 11 amino acids. CDR1 is MDHEN and CDR2 is SYDVKM in the germline V gene. CDR3 protein: CASGPGYEQYF. Written as DNA, the CDR3 is TGTGCCAGCGGTCCGGGGTACGAGCAGTACTTC.